These T cell receptor beta chains were read from a single sample in a study of blood T cell repertoires in COVID-19. TCRdb's copy holds only in-frame clones and misses some; the assay was immunoSEQ multiplex PCR. Of some 50,000 clones listed, 65% to 90% are singletons. The material sequenced was peripheral blood. The receptors derive from a human donor in a cohort sampled during active COVID-19. Each CDR3 is given with its conserved first and last residue. A D gene is named only where the DNA matches it firmly. Only part of the rows carry a size: once, few, many, or a class if the clone is expanded.

D gene	V gene	clone size	J gene	CDR3 DNA	CDR3 protein
-	TRBV2	-	TRBJ2-1	TGTGCCAGCAGTGACTATGTAAACAATGAGCAGTTCTTC	CASSDYVNNEQFF
TRBD1	TRBV24-1	-	TRBJ2-2	TGTGCCACCAGTGAGACGACAGGGGCGAACACCGGGGAGCTGTTTTTT	CATSETTGANTGELFF
TRBD1	TRBV7-8	-	TRBJ1-1	TGTGCCAGCAGCTCGACAGGGTCGTACACTGAAGCTTTCTTT	CASSSTGSYTEAFF
TRBD1	TRBV7-2	-	TRBJ2-1	TGTGCCAGCAGCTTAGTAGGGACAGTCAATGAGCAGTTCTTC	CASSLVGTVNEQFF
-	TRBV15	once	TRBJ1-4	TGTGCCACCAACTCAGGGCGCTGGGGTGAAAAACTGTTTTTT	CATNSGRWGEKLFF
TRBD1	TRBV11-3	once	TRBJ1-2	TGTGCCAGCAGCTTACCAACGACAGGGGAGAATGGCTACACCTTC	CASSLPTTGENGYTF
-	TRBV2	-	TRBJ2-7	TGTGCCAGCAGATCAGGGATCAACGAGCAGTACTTC	CASRSGINEQYF
TRBD2	TRBV24-1	-	TRBJ2-7	TGTGCCACCAGTGCGACTAGCGGGAGCTCCGAGCAGTACTTC	CATSATSGSSEQYF
TRBD2	TRBV5-1	-	TRBJ2-1	TGCGCCAGCAGCTATCGGACTAGCGCCAACTCCTACAATGAGCAGTTCTTC	CASSYRTSANSYNEQFF
TRBD2	TRBV7-3	-	TRBJ2-1	TGTGCCAGCAGCCCAGGGACTAGCGGGAGGTACAATGAGCAGTTCTTC	CASSPGTSGRYNEQFF
TRBD2	TRBV11-2	-	TRBJ2-2	TGTGCCAGCAGCTTAGGGATGACTAGCGGGAGAACCGGGGAGCTGTTTTTT	CASSLGMTSGRTGELFF
-	TRBV2	-	TRBJ1-5	TGTGCCAGCAGTCGGAGAGACAGTAGCAATCAGCCCCAGCATTTT	CASSRRDSSNQPQHF
TRBD1	TRBV19	-	TRBJ2-5	TGTGCCAGTAGTATAGGTGGGACAGCAGAGACCCAGTACTTC	CASSIGGTAETQYF
TRBD2	TRBV7-2	-	TRBJ2-1	TGTGCCAGCAGCGCGTTGGGACTAGCGGCCGACAATGAGCAGTTCTTC	CASSALGLAADNEQFF
TRBD2	TRBV6-4	-	TRBJ2-7	TGTGCCAGCAGCGCCGGGACTAGCGGGAGTTGGAGGGTCGAGCAGTACTTC	CASSAGTSGSWRVEQYF
TRBD1	TRBV11-3	-	TRBJ1-3	TGTGCCAGCATGGACAGGGGCCCCGGAAACACCATATATTTT	CASMDRGPGNTIYF
TRBD1	TRBV10-3	-	TRBJ2-1	TGTGCCATCAGTGGAGGACAGGGGAGCTACAATGAGCAGTTCTTC	CAISGGQGSYNEQFF
-	TRBV19	-	TRBJ1-2	TGTGCCAGTACTGCATTCGCGGATCACTATGGCTACACCTTC	CASTAFADHYGYTF
-	TRBV3-1/TRBV3-2	-	TRBJ1-4	TGTGCCAGCAGCCAAGTAGGGGCGCGTGAAAAACTGTTTTTT	CASSQVGAREKLFF
TRBD2	TRBV5-6	-	TRBJ2-7	TGTGCCAGCAGCTTCAGGTCGGGACTAGCCTACGAGCAGTACTTC	CASSFRSGLAYEQYF
-	TRBV11-2	-	TRBJ2-7	TGTGCCAGCAGCTTAGGACTCCCCTACGAGCAGTACTTC	CASSLGLPYEQYF
TRBD2	TRBV11-3	-	TRBJ2-5	TGTGCCAGCAGCTCCCCGGCGGGGGTGCGAGAGACCCAGTACTTC	CASSSPAGVRETQYF
-	TRBV5-1	once	TRBJ1-1	TGCGCCAGCAGCCTTGAGTTGAACACTGAAGCTTTCTTT	CASSLELNTEAFF
-	TRBV7-8	-	TRBJ2-3	TGTGCCAGCAGCGCTACTAGCCGGGGGAAACCGGATACGCAGTATTTT	CASSATSRGKPDTQYF
TRBD1	TRBV7-2	-	TRBJ2-5	TGTGCCAGCAGCCGAGACAGGGGGTGGACCCAGTACTTC	CASSRDRGWTQYF
TRBD1	TRBV11-2	-	TRBJ1-5	TGTGCCAGCAGCTTAGGGACAGGGGCTATAAGCAATCAGCCCCAGCATTTT	CASSLGTGAISNQPQHF
-	TRBV25-1	-	TRBJ2-1	TGTGCCAGCAGTGCCGCCCCACAGGGTAATGAGCAGTTCTTC	CASSAAPQGNEQFF
TRBD2	TRBV18	-	TRBJ2-3	TGTGCCAGCTCACCACCTAGCGGGAGGGTGACAGATACGCAGTATTTT	CASSPPSGRVTDTQYF
TRBD1	TRBV3-1/TRBV3-2	-	TRBJ1-4	TGTGCCAGCAGCCCGACCGGGACAGTAACTAATGAAAAACTGTTTTTT	CASSPTGTVTNEKLFF
-	TRBV28	-	TRBJ1-5	TGTGCCAGCAGTTTATCGACGGGGATTCAGCCCCAGCATTTT	CASSLSTGIQPQHF
TRBD2	TRBV11-3	-	TRBJ2-7	TGTGCCAGCAGCTTAGGAGCGGGATATAACAAAAGGCACGAGCAGTACTTC	CASSLGAGYNKRHEQYF
TRBD2	TRBV7-2	-	TRBJ2-3	TGTGCCAGCAGCTTAGTCCTAGCGGGAGGGCGGAATACGCAGTATTTT	CASSLVLAGGRNTQYF
TRBD1	TRBV14	-	TRBJ2-5	TGTGCCAGCAGCCAAGGGTCCGGGACAGCGCAAGAGACCCAGTACTTC	CASSQGSGTAQETQYF
-	TRBV6-4	few	TRBJ2-3	TGTGCCAGCAGTGACTGTCCTCTCAACATCTCAACCACAGATACGCAGTATTTT	CASSDCPLNISTTDTQYF
TRBD1	TRBV5-1	-	TRBJ2-7	TGCGCCACCTCAACAGGGGACCGCGAGCAGTACTTC	CATSTGDREQYF
-	TRBV5-1	-	TRBJ2-5	TGCGCCAGCAGCTTGGCCTCTCGGGTAGTTGAGACCCAGTACTTC	CASSLASRVVETQYF
-	TRBV20-1	few	TRBJ2-2	TGCAGTGCTCGTGTACCCCTAGGTTACGGAGGGCTGTTTTTT	CSARVPLGYGGLFF